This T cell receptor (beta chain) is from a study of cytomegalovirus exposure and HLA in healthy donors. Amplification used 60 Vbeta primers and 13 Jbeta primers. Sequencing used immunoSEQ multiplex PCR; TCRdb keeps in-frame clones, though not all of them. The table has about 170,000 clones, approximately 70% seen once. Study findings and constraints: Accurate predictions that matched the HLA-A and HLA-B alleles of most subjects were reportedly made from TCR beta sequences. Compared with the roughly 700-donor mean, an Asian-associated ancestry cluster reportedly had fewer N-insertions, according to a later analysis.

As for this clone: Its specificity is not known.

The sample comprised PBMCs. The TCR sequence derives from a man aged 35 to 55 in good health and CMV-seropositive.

The CDR3 loop reads CSVGGGTYGYTF. The CDR3 DNA follows: TGCAGCGTGGGAGGGGGAACCTATGGCTACACCTTC. The chain links TRBV29-1 to TRBJ1-2, with D perhaps matching TRBD1 (6 bases). Germline V gene data show CDR1 as SQVTM and CDR2 as ANQGSEA. This CDR3 contains 12 residues. Trimming stripped 6 bases from V and 4 bases from J, with 12 bases between. Drawing the rest from reference TRBV29-1 and TRBJ1-2, the complete variable domain is SAVISQKPSRDICQRGTSLTIQCQVDSQVTMMFWYRQQPGQSLTLIATANQGSEATYESGFVIDKFPISRPNLTFSTLTVSNMSPEDSSIYLCSVGGGTYGYTFGSGTRLTVV.